This paragraph covers one TCR beta chain sequence. Profiling relied on immunoSEQ multiplex PCR, and the TCRdb table lists in-frame clones only, not all of them. The sample includes 150,000 to 200,000 clones, around 87% seen only once; the top ten take about 9.4%. The length of the CDR3 is 14 residues. CDR1 and CDR2 (germline): SEHNR, FQNEAQ (reference sequence). The V and J ends lost 3 bases and 2 bases respectively, with 8 bases between them. Those enrolled in Seattle joined during active infection and were followed longitudinally afterward. The sample is drawn from a study of blood T cell repertoires in COVID-19.

V gene TRBV7-9 combines with J gene TRBJ1-5, with D maybe TRBD1 (6 bases). The clonotype comes from a woman between 70 and 85 years old with COVID-19, enrolled during active disease. Sequencing was performed on peripheral blood. The CDR3 coding sequence is TGTGCCAGCAGCTTGGGGGGGCGCAATCAGCCCCAGCATTTT. Translated, it gives CASSLGGRNQPQHF.